The present TCR beta chain was sequenced within a study of cytomegalovirus exposure and HLA in healthy donors. Study outcomes and limitations: Specific recognition of CMV antigens was confirmed in vitro for a few chains (all CMV-associated). Cytomegalovirus status was reportedly diagnosed by the classifier with high sensitivity and specificity.

Data came from immunoSEQ multiplex PCR; TCRdb stores just in-frame clones and leaves some out. The sample holds roughly 70,000 clones; just over 95% are singletons and the top ten take roughly 4.3%. This clone was seen once. The target antigen is unknown. The CDR3 contains 15 residues. V lost 1 base and J 3 bases, leaving 12 bases between the germline ends. Germline V CDR1 and CDR2: WSHSY, SAAADI. Separate from the approximately 670-subject first cohort was the approximately 130-subject validation cohort, to which the donors belonged. Sequencing was carried out using PBMCs. This chain uses TRBV10-2 with TRBJ1-2; possibly TRBD1 for D (5 bases). The clonotype originates from a young woman in good health and CMV-seropositive. The CDR3 bases are TGCGCCAGCAGTGAGTTGCACAGGTCCGACTATGGCTACACCTTC. As protein: CASSELHRSDYGYTF.